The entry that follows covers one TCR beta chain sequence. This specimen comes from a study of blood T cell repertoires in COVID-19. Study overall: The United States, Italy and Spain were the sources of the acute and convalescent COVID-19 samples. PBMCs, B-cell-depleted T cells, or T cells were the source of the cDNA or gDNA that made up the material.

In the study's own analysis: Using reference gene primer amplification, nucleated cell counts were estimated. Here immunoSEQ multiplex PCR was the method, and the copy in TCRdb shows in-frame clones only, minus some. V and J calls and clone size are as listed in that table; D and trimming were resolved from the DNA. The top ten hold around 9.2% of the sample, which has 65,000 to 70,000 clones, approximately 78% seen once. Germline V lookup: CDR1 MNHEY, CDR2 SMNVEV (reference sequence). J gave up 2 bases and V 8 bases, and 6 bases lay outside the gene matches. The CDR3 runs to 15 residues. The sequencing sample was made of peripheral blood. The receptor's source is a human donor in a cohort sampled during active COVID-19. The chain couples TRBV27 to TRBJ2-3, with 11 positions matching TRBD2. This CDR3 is CASGLAGGFTDTQYF. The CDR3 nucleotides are TGTGCCAGCGGCCTAGCGGGAGGTTTCACAGATACGCAGTATTTT.